Below are 9 T cell receptor beta chains sequenced from a single sample in a study of blood T cell repertoires in COVID-19. Method: immunoSEQ multiplex PCR; TCRdb's copy keeps in-frame clones and lacks some. The repertoire has more than 85,000 clones, around 76% of them found once; the top ten carry around a sixth. The sequencing input was peripheral blood. All receptors derive from an elderly man with acute or convalescent COVID-19.

This clone was seen only a few times. This chain joins TRBV27 and TRBJ1-1; 7 nucleotides agree with TRBD1. Unmatched junction bases numbered 5, after V lost 6 bases and J lost 4 bases. The CDR3 sequence is 13 residues long. Germline CDR1 reads MNHEY; CDR2 reads SMNVEV (reference sequence). The CDR3: CASSRGLGTEAFF. The CDR3 DNA is TGTGCCAGCAGCAGGGGGTTGGGCACTGAAGCTTTCTTT.

V is TRBV18 and J is TRBJ1-6; 9 bases are a match to TRBD1. V shed 4 bases, J shed 8 bases, and the junction held 3 bases outside the gene matches. The CDR3 loop spans 14 amino acids. The germline CDR1 and CDR2 sequences are KGHSH and LQKENI. The CDR3 DNA reads as TGTGCCAGCTCACGGGGACAGGGCTATTCACCCCTCCACTTT. Amino acids: CASSRGQGYSPLHF.

V gene TRBV11-3 combines with J gene TRBJ2-2; D gene unclear. Between the trimmed V and J ends, which lost 5 bases and 6 bases, there was a span of 13 bases. There are 14 residues in the CDR3. Looked up from germline, CDR1 is SGHNT and CDR2 is YENEEA. DNA of the CDR3: TGTGCCAGCAGCCCGCGGCTTTTCTCCGGGGAGCTGTTTTTT. Its translation: CASSPRLFSGELFF. The complete variable domain, with remaining parts taken from reference TRBV11-3 and TRBJ2-2, reads EAGVVQSPRYKIIEKKQPVAFWCNPISGHNTLYWYLQNLGQGPELLIRYENEEAVDDSQLPKDRFSAERLKGVDSTLKIQPAELGDSAVYLCASSPRLFSGELFFGEGSRLTVL.

In its sample, this clone was seen once. The chain recombines TRBV5-4 with TRBJ2-3; TRBD2 agrees at 10 bases. The CDR3 has 17 amino acids. The V gene end was trimmed by 4 bases and the J gene end by 6 bases; junction bases not matched to a gene: 14. CDR1 SGHNT and CDR2 YYREEE come from the germline V gene (reference sequence). DNA for the CDR3: TGTGCCAGCAGCCCGGGGGGGCTAGCGGGAGCCGGGGATACGCAGTATTTT. This sequence encodes CASSPGGLAGAGDTQYF.

The chain couples TRBV14 to TRBJ2-2; perhaps TRBD1 as D (6 bases). Trimming stripped 0 bases from V and 4 bases from J, with 12 bases between. The CDR3 sequence is 16 residues long. Germline V gene data show CDR1 as SGHDN and CDR2 as FVKESK. The CDR3 DNA reads as TGTGCCAGCAGCCAAGACAGGGGATTGCGCACCGGGGAGCTGTTTTTT. Amino acids: CASSQDRGLRTGELFF.

V gene TRBV5-4 combines with J gene TRBJ2-7; perhaps TRBD2 as D (7 bases). V dropped 4 bases and J dropped 0 bases, with 14 bases sitting between them. The CDR3 has 15 amino acids. CDR1 and CDR2 from the germline V gene are SGHNT and YYREEE (reference sequence). The CDR3 sequence: CASSPRGLSSYEQYF. DNA for the CDR3: TGTGCCAGCAGCCCGCGGGGGCTGAGCTCCTACGAGCAGTACTTC.

The genes are TRBV9 and TRBJ2-7, with D possibly matching TRBD1 (6 bases). The ends were cut back, 4 bases at V and 0 bases at J, with 11 bases in the middle. CDR1 and CDR2 (germline): SGDLS, YYNGEE. CDR3 length: 14 residues. The CDR3: CASSRAGASYEQYF. In nucleotides, the CDR3 is TGTGCCAGCAGCCGAGCAGGGGCCTCCTACGAGCAGTACTTC.

The sample holds a few counts of this clone. The chain combines TRBV5-4 with TRBJ2-1; tentatively, D is TRBD1 (6 bases). Germline V gene sequence: CDR1 SGHNT, CDR2 YYREEE (reference sequence). The CDR3 extends over 15 amino acids. Trimming shortened V by 1 base and J by 0 bases, and 8 bases separated the two germline ends. This CDR3 reads CASSLQGSSYNEQFF. The CDR3 DNA is TGTGCCAGCAGCTTGCAGGGGTCCTCCTACAATGAGCAGTTCTTC.

The chain employs TRBV25-1 and TRBJ2-5; 8 bases match TRBD1. This CDR3 has 15 residues. CDR1 is MGHDK, CDR2 SYGVNS, per germline. With 6 bases clipped from V and 2 bases from J, the junction kept 8 bases outside the gene matches. CDR3 DNA: TGTGCCAGCAGGCCTCCCGGGACAGGACAAGAGACCCAGTACTTC. This sequence encodes CASRPPGTGQETQYF.